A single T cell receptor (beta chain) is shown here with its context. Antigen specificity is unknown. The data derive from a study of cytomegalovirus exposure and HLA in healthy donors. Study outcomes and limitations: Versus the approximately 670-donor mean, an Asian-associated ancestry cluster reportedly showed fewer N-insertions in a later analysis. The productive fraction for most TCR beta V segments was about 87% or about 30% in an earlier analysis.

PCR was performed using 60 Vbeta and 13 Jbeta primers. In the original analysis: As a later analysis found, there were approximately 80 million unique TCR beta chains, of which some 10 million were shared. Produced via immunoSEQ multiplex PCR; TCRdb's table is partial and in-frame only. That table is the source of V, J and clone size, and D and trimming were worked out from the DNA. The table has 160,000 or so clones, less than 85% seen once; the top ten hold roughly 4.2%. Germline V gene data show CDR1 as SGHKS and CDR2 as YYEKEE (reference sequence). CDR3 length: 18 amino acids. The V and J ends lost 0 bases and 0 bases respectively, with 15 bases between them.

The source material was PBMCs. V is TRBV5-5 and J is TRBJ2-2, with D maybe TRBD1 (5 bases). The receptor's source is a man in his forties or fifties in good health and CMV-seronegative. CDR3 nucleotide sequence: TGTGCCAGCAGCTTGGCCCTGGGGCAGGCCACGAACACCGGGGAGCTGTTTTTT. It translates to CASSLALGQATNTGELFF. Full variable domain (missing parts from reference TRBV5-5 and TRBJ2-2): DAGVTQSPTHLIKTRGQQVTLRCSPISGHKSVSWYQQVLGQGPQFIFQYYEKEERGRGNFPDRFSARQFPNYSSELNVNALLLGDSALYLCASSLALGQATNTGELFFGEGSRLTVL.